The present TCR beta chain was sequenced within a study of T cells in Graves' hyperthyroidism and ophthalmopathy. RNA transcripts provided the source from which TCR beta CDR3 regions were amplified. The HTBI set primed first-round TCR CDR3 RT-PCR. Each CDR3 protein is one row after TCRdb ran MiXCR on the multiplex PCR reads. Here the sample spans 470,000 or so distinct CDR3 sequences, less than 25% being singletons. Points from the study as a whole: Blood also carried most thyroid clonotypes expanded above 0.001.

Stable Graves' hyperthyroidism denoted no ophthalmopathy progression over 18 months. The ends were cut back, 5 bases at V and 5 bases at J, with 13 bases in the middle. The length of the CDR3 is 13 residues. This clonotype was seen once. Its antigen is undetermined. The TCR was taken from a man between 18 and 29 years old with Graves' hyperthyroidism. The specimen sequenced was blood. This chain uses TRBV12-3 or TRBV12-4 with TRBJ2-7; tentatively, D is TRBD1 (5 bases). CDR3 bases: TGTGCCAGCAGTGATGCCAGGGTCCACGAGCAGTACTTC. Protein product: CASSDARVHEQYF.